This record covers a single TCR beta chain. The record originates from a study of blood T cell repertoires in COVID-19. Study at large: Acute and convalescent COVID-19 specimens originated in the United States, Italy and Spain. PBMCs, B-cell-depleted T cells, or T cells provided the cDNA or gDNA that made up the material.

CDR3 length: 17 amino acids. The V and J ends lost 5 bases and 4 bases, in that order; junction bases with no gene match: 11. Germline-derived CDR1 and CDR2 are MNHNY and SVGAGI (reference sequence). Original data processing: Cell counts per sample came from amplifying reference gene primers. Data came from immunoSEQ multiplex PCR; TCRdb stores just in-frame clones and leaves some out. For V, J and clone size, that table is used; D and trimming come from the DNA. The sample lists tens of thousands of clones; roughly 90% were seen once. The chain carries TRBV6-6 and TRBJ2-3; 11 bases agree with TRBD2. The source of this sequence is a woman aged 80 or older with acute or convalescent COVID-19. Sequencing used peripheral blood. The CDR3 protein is CASSRVQIAGGADTQYF. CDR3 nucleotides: TGTGCCAGCAGTCGAGTACAGATAGCGGGGGGGGCAGATACGCAGTATTTT.